This T cell receptor beta chain was obtained from a study of blood T cells in healthy people across ages. The CDR3 is made up of 14 amino acids. In germline, CDR1 is DFQATT, CDR2 SNEGSKA (reference sequence). Unmatched junction bases numbered 6, after V lost 4 bases and J lost 3 bases. Primers used in a second PCR of roughly 7 to 11 cycles were a sample-barcoded 5' primer and a J-beta primer mix. TCRdb reanalysed the 5' RACE reads using MiXCR and keeps one entry per CDR3 protein. The sample holds around 1.5 million distinct CDR3 sequences, almost 35% seen once. The source material was blood. The source of this sequence is a woman in her 30s in good health. The J gene is TRBJ2-3, the V gene TRBV20-1; TRBD1 agrees at 8 bases. In DNA, the CDR3 is TGCAGTGCTATGGCAGGGGGCTTTACAGATACGCAGTATTTT. Translating gives CSAMAGGFTDTQYF.